This T cell receptor (beta chain) was captured in a study of shared clonotypes between healthy human individuals. In germline, CDR1 is SGDLS, CDR2 YYNGEE. Trimming took off 0 bases at V and 7 bases at J, with 10 bases between the two ends. There are 13 residues in the CDR3. Data came from immunoSEQ multiplex PCR; TCRdb stores just in-frame clones and leaves some out. The sample has a few million clones; just over 90% are singletons. Points on this clone: What it binds is not known.

Overall study results and limits: In contrast to clonotypes shared by all four donors, non-shared clonotypes had lower generation probabilities. Apart from blood, nothing was sampled; tissue repertoires likely differ. Larger richness was generally estimated for naive than memory subsets.

The source of this sequence is a man between 18 and 35 years old in good health. The sequenced sample consisted of naive CD4+ T cells sorted from blood. As to subset: CD45RA+ positively selected. This chain connects TRBV9 to TRBJ1-2; D is uncertain. CDR3 protein: CASSVEGQSGYTF. CDR3 bases: TGTGCCAGCAGCGTAGAAGGGCAGTCTGGCTACACCTTC.